This T cell receptor (beta chain) was sequenced during a study of shared T cell receptors in the human thymus (dated by TCRdb to 2020 to 2023). For context, the study as a whole: The study examined how self-reactive, shared T-cell receptor alpha chains are generated in the human thymus.

The method was the immunoSEQ multiplex PCR assay. TCRdb stores this immuneACCESS table with in-frame sequences only. Part of the clones is absent; in the studies checked, under half of the shortfall reflects unresolved V genes, and no reason is known for the rest. For this sample there are about 540,000 clones; about four fifths appear just once. The ten most abundant clones make up around 0.013% of the sample. Compared with germline, V lacks 4 bases and J lacks 3 bases; bases without a gene match: 7. The CDR1 and CDR2 encoded by the germline V gene (reference sequence) are SGHNT and YYREEE. The CDR3 has 17 amino acids, counting the end cysteine and phenylalanine. The only DNA kept is the CDR3, 51 bases in frame from the first base. This clone was counted a few times. Its binding antigen is unknown. It has no much larger one-base neighbor in the sample; base qualities were not kept. The same data also went into a second study, on human thymus T cells. That second publication adds: Donors were immunologically healthy infants undergoing open corrective cardiac surgery for congenital heart defects in Finland. Thymus tissue was obtained as surgical resects removed during corrective cardiac surgery. Both the thymic and the peripheral blood repertoires appeared to show biased V and J gene segment usage. According to the related research, thymic TCR repertoires were highly overlapping among unrelated individuals. TCR alpha and beta repertoires from roughly eight infant thymus samples and a few related peripheral blood samples were characterized in the study. The infant donors were 7 to 244 days old, and the cohort included a handful of males and two females. Thymocytes were freed from the tissue by mechanical means and kept at -70 degrees C as pellets of roughly 8.5-31 million cells. A QIAsymphony instrument was used to extract genomic DNA from the frozen cell pellets. TCRB and TCRAD loci were amplified from a standardized quantity of quality-controlled genomic DNA using the immunoSEQ multiplex PCR assay. The V(D)J region was spanned by amplicons of a length sufficient to cover the CDR3 and to identify V and J genes. Amplicon sequencing was performed on an Illumina platform through the commercial immunoSEQ service. Corrections for primer bias and sequencing errors followed previously described methods, while TCRAD and TCRB definitions were based on the IMGT database. The repertoires were analysed using immunoSEQ Analyzer 3.0 and VDJTools for basic statistics, V/J segment usage, diversity estimates, rarefaction and pairwise overlap. To estimate diversity, the Chao1, ChaoE, Efron-Thisted, Shannon and inverse Simpson indices were applied, and diversity was also estimated on datasets down-sampled to the smallest sample. Repertoire overlap used strict matching of CDR3 nucleotide sequence, V gene and J gene, with Jaccard-based multidimensional scaling clustering. On average, roughly 740,000 unique TCRB clonotypes were obtained from thymus samples, compared with roughly 89,000 from blood samples.

Rearrangement joined TRBV5-4 to TRBJ2-1, and 13 junction bases match TRBD2. The source material was thymocytes. The sequence was collected from a boy under two years old with a congenital heart defect. Donor details come from another sample of the same person, matched by shared clones. The CDR3 amino acid sequence is: CASSGGTSGKGYNEQFF. The DNA sequence reads TGTGCCAGCAGCGGCGGGACTAGCGGGAAAGGCTACAATGAGCAGTTCTTC.